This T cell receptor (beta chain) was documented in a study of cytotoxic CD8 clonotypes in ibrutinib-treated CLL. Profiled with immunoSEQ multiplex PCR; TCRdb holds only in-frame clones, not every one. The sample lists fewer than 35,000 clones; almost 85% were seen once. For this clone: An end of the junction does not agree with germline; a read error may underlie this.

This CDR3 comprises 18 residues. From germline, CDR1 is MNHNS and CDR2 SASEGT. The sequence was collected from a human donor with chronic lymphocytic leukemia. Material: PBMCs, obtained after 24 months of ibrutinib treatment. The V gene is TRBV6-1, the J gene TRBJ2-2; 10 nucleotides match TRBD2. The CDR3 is CAISDPLGERGGPGELFF. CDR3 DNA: TGTGCCATCAGTGACCCGTTAGGGGAGCGGGGGGGCCCCGGGGAGCTGTTTTTT.